These T cell receptor beta chains were read from a single sample in a study of CD8 T cells in Susac syndrome. TCRdb called the immunoSEQ multiplex PCR reads again in MiXCR, with one record for every CDR3 protein. The profile shows about 180,000 distinct CDR3 sequences, just under 95% of them singletons. Sequenced material: CD4+ T cells from PBMCs. The receptors derive from a human donor with Susac syndrome. The CDR3 runs from the conserved cysteine through the conserved F or W. A D gene is named only where the DNA matches it firmly. Rows may omit the clone size; those that give it use once, few, many or a size class.

d_gene	abundance	v_gene	j_gene	CDR3aa	CDR3nt
.	.	TRBV19	TRBJ2-2	CASSIGQGTTGELFF	TGTGCCAGTAGTATCGGGCAGGGGACCACCGGGGAGCTGTTTTTT
TRBD2	.	TRBV6-2/TRBV6-3	TRBJ2-6	CASSYTGPGGSGANVLTF	TGTGCCAGCAGTTACACGGGACCGGGGGGCTCTGGGGCCAACGTCCTGACTTTC
.	.	TRBV25-1	TRBJ2-1	CASSEAHGPYNEQFF	TGTGCCAGCAGTGAGGCCCACGGGCCATACAATGAGCAGTTCTTC
TRBD1	.	TRBV20-1	TRBJ1-4	CSARGDRVMEKLFF	TGCAGTGCCCGAGGGGACAGGGTCATGGAAAAACTGTTTTTT
.	.	TRBV15	TRBJ2-3	CATRYQGGDTQYF	TGTGCCACCAGGTACCAGGGGGGGGATACGCAGTATTTT
.	once	TRBV20-1	TRBJ2-1	CSARPSSYNEQFF	TGCAGTGCTAGACCCAGTTCCTACAATGAGCAGTTCTTC
.	.	TRBV20-1	TRBJ1-3	CSARVRGNTIYF	TGCAGTGCTAGAGTGCGAGGAAACACCATATATTTT
.	.	TRBV30	TRBJ1-1	CAWIGAGMGTEAFF	TGTGCCTGGATAGGCGCGGGGATGGGCACTGAAGCTTTCTTT
.	.	TRBV30	TRBJ1-1	CAGHNKGIEAFF	TGTGCCGGACACAATAAGGGGATTGAAGCTTTCTTT
TRBD1	.	TRBV7-9	TRBJ2-2	CASTQGMNTGELFF	TGTGCCAGCACACAGGGGATGAACACCGGGGAGCTGTTTTTT
.	.	TRBV3-1	TRBJ2-2	CASSHEWGRANTGELFF	TGTGCCAGCAGCCATGAGTGGGGGCGGGCGAACACCGGGGAGCTGTTTTTT
.	.	TRBV20-1	TRBJ1-1	CSASRTKGTEAFF	TGCAGTGCTAGCAGGACCAAGGGCACTGAAGCTTTCTTT
.	.	TRBV30	TRBJ1-5	CAWSGAGGQPQHF	TGTGCCTGGAGTGGTGCAGGTGGGCAGCCCCAGCATTTT
.	.	TRBV18	TRBJ1-5	CASSPNPGSNQPQHF	TGTGCCAGCTCACCAAATCCGGGTAGCAATCAGCCCCAGCATTTT
.	.	TRBV20-1	TRBJ2-3	CSARPAKGLNTDTQYF	TGCAGTGCTAGACCAGCTAAGGGACTCAACACAGATACGCAGTATTTT
.	once	TRBV20-1	TRBJ1-2	CSAIALNYGYTF	TGCAGTGCTATTGCCCTTAACTATGGCTACACCTTC
.	.	TRBV9	TRBJ2-5	CASSAGAGPGKETQYF	TGTGCCAGCAGCGCCGGAGCGGGCCCGGGAAAAGAGACCCAGTACTTC
.	.	TRBV7-6	TRBJ2-2	CASSLALGSGELFF	TGTGCCAGCAGCTTAGCGCTGGGTTCAGGGGAGCTGTTTTTT
TRBD1	.	TRBV9	TRBJ1-2	CASSAGQGRYGYTF	TGTGCCAGCAGCGCCGGACAGGGTCGGTATGGCTACACCTTC
.	.	TRBV5-1	TRBJ2-3	CASSLGTPGLTDTQYF	TGCGCCAGCAGCTTGGGGACTCCCGGCCTCACAGATACGCAGTATTTT
TRBD2	.	TRBV27	TRBJ2-7	CASSLKLAGRYEQYF	TGTGCCAGCAGTTTAAAACTAGCGGGTCGCTACGAGCAGTACTTC
.	.	TRBV5-1	TRBJ2-7	CASSLGAGASSYEQYF	TGCGCCAGCAGCTTGGGGGCAGGGGCAAGTTCCTACGAGCAGTACTTC
.	.	TRBV11-2	TRBJ1-1	CASSLVGRMNTEAFF	TGTGCCAGCAGCTTAGTGGGGCGGATGAACACTGAAGCTTTCTTT
.	once	TRBV28	TRBJ1-2	CASSPRHLAREDGYTF	TGTGCCAGCAGTCCAAGACACCTCGCCAGGGAGGATGGCTACACCTTC
.	.	TRBV6-5	TRBJ1-1	CASSYSFRVNTEAFF	TGTGCCAGCAGTTACTCATTCCGCGTGAACACTGAAGCTTTCTTT
.	.	TRBV6-5	TRBJ1-6	CASSSSGTRSSPLHF	TGTGCCAGCAGTTCATCCGGGACGAGAAGTTCACCCCTCCACTTT
TRBD2	once	TRBV20-1	TRBJ2-1	CSAPMVLAGSSYNEQFF	TGCAGTGCCCCAATGGTACTAGCGGGGTCCTCCTACAATGAGCAGTTCTTC
TRBD1	once	TRBV6-1	TRBJ1-6	CASSHQGQGLPSPLHF	TGTGCCAGCAGTCATCAAGGACAGGGCTTACCCTCACCCCTCCACTTT
.	.	TRBV29-1	TRBJ2-7	CSVGILRRAAYEQYF	TGCAGCGTTGGAATTCTGAGACGGGCTGCCTACGAGCAGTACTTC
.	.	TRBV20-1	TRBJ1-4	CSARRSPGDEKLFF	TGCAGTGCTAGAAGGTCTCCGGGGGATGAAAAACTGTTTTTT
.	few	TRBV5-1	TRBJ2-7	CASSLRTDSYEQYF	TGCGCCAGCAGCCTCCGGACAGATTCCTACGAGCAGTACTTC
TRBD1	.	TRBV7-9	TRBJ2-1	CASSTPGQIYNEQFF	TGTGCCAGCAGCACCCCGGGACAGATATACAATGAGCAGTTCTTC
TRBD2	.	TRBV6-5	TRBJ2-2	CASRLAGAGELFF	TGTGCCAGCAGACTAGCGGGAGCCGGGGAGCTGTTTTTT
.	.	TRBV18	TRBJ1-4	CASSPVATNEKLFF	TGTGCCAGCTCACCCGTGGCAACTAATGAAAAACTGTTTTTT
.	.	TRBV23-1	TRBJ1-4	CASSNRSAGANFEKLFF	TGCGCCAGCAGCAACAGGTCGGCCGGGGCCAATTTTGAAAAACTGTTTTTT
.	.	TRBV7-8	TRBJ2-5	CASSSMSRGETQYF	TGTGCCAGCAGCTCGATGTCCCGAGGGGAGACCCAGTACTTC
TRBD1	.	TRBV29-1	TRBJ1-1	CSVTIRQGNTEAFF	TGCAGCGTTACGATCCGACAGGGGAACACTGAAGCTTTCTTT
.	.	TRBV4-2	TRBJ1-2	CASSQDAGLPGGYTF	TGTGCCAGCAGCCAAGACGCGGGGCTTCCGGGAGGCTACACCTTC
.	.	TRBV19	TRBJ1-5	CASTRARGNNQPQHF	TGTGCCAGTACTCGGGCCAGGGGCAACAATCAGCCCCAGCATTTT
TRBD2	.	TRBV14	TRBJ2-5	CASSPREQRETQYF	TGTGCCAGCAGCCCGCGGGAGCAGCGAGAGACCCAGTACTTC
TRBD2	.	TRBV9	TRBJ2-1	CASSPSGSLREQFF	TGTGCCAGCAGCCCCAGCGGGAGTTTACGTGAGCAGTTCTTC
TRBD2	.	TRBV5-1	TRBJ2-2	CASSTAGTIGTGELFF	TGCGCCAGCAGCACGGCCGGGACTATTGGCACCGGGGAGCTGTTTTTT
TRBD1	.	TRBV10-3	TRBJ1-1	CAISVGTGGRNTEAFF	TGTGCCATCAGTGTAGGGACAGGGGGCCGGAACACTGAAGCTTTCTTT
.	.	TRBV20-1	TRBJ2-1	CSASTGVSYNEQFF	TGCAGTGCTAGCACGGGAGTTTCCTACAATGAGCAGTTCTTC
.	once	TRBV1	TRBJ2-2	CTSSQDRNTGELFF	TGCACCAGCAGTCAAGACAGGAACACCGGGGAGCTGTTTTTT
TRBD1	.	TRBV5-1	TRBJ2-5	CASSRDRGQGETQYF	TGCGCCAGCAGCCGGGACAGGGGGCAAGGAGAGACCCAGTACTTC
TRBD1	.	TRBV12-3/TRBV12-4	TRBJ2-7	CASSDRGHLYEQYF	TGTGCCAGCAGTGACAGGGGGCATCTGTACGAGCAGTACTTC
.	.	TRBV20-1	TRBJ1-1	CSANPLGVGEAFF	TGCAGTGCTAACCCCCTCGGCGTCGGTGAAGCTTTCTTT
.	.	TRBV19	TRBJ1-5	CASSIDKEGSQPQHF	TGTGCCAGTAGTATAGATAAGGAAGGATCTCAGCCCCAGCATTTT
.	.	TRBV5-1	TRBJ2-3	CASSQDLTDTQYF	TGCGCCAGCAGCCAAGACCTCACAGATACGCAGTATTTT
TRBD2	.	TRBV12-5	TRBJ2-3	CASGPSGRTDTQYF	TGTGCTAGTGGTCCTAGCGGGAGAACAGATACGCAGTATTTT
TRBD2	.	TRBV20-1	TRBJ2-1	CSASTGTSGSFSYNEQFF	TGCAGTGCAAGTACCGGGACTAGCGGGAGTTTTTCCTACAATGAGCAGTTCTTC
.	once	TRBV15	TRBJ2-3	CATSSGGSDTQYF	TGTGCCACCAGCAGCGGGGGATCAGATACGCAGTATTTT